The rows below give T cell receptor beta chains drawn from one sample of a study of cytomegalovirus exposure and HLA in healthy donors. TCRdb's table, derived via immunoSEQ multiplex PCR, lists solely in-frame clones and lacks some. The data hold about 120,000 clones, with around 80% observed a single time. Sequences were obtained from PBMCs. The receptors come from a female donor in good health and CMV-seronegative. The CDR3 runs from the conserved cysteine through the conserved F or W. Each record gives: D gene, J gene, V gene, clone size, CDR3 DNA, CDR3 protein. A D gene is named only where the DNA matches it firmly. Expanded clones get a size class; other rows say once, few or many, or leave the size out.

d_call: -; j_call: TRBJ2-2; v_call: TRBV25-1; clone_size: -; cdr3_nt: TGTGCCAGCAGTGCCCCGACAGAAAACACCGGGGAGCTGTTTTTT; cdr3_aa: CASSAPTENTGELFF
d_call: -; j_call: TRBJ2-3; v_call: TRBV11-2; clone_size: -; cdr3_nt: TGTGCCAGCAGCTCACGTCCCGGGGAGGTCACAGATACGCAGTATTTT; cdr3_aa: CASSSRPGEVTDTQYF
d_call: TRBD1; j_call: TRBJ1-1; v_call: TRBV27; clone_size: -; cdr3_nt: TGTGCCAGCAGTTTTAGGATGGGACAGTTGAACACTGAAGCTTTCTTT; cdr3_aa: CASSFRMGQLNTEAFF
d_call: -; j_call: TRBJ1-1; v_call: TRBV18; clone_size: few; cdr3_nt: TGTGCCAGCTCAGGGCAAGAGAACACTGAAGCTTTCTTT; cdr3_aa: CASSGQENTEAFF
d_call: TRBD1; j_call: TRBJ2-1; v_call: TRBV2; clone_size: -; cdr3_nt: TGTGCCAGCAGTTTGGAGGGACAGGGCGGCAATGAGCAGTTCTTC; cdr3_aa: CASSLEGQGGNEQFF
d_call: -; j_call: TRBJ2-2; v_call: TRBV7-8; clone_size: once; cdr3_nt: TGTGCCAGCAGCTTGGGACTGCCCGAGGGCGGGGAGCTGTTTTTT; cdr3_aa: CASSLGLPEGGELFF
d_call: -; j_call: TRBJ2-2; v_call: TRBV5-1; clone_size: few; cdr3_nt: TGCGCCAGCAGCGACAGGGAGAGGAGGGGGCACGGGGAGCTGTTTTTT; cdr3_aa: CASSDRERRGHGELFF
d_call: -; j_call: TRBJ1-2; v_call: TRBV5-6; clone_size: few; cdr3_nt: TGTGCCAGCAGCCTACGGGGTGGGTCTGTCGTAGGTGGCTACACCTTC; cdr3_aa: CASSLRGGSVVGGYTF
d_call: -; j_call: TRBJ2-2; v_call: TRBV7-9; clone_size: -; cdr3_nt: TGTGCCGGAGAGTCGGTTAACGGGGAGCTGTTTTTT; cdr3_aa: CAGESVNGELFF
d_call: -; j_call: TRBJ2-7; v_call: TRBV13; clone_size: -; cdr3_nt: TGTGCCAGCAGCTTAGGCCTGTCGCGGGGCAATTCCTACGAGCAGTACTTC; cdr3_aa: CASSLGLSRGNSYEQYF
d_call: -; j_call: TRBJ1-2; v_call: TRBV30; clone_size: few; cdr3_nt: TGTGCCTGGCGGAGGGCGTATGGCTACACCTTC; cdr3_aa: CAWRRAYGYTF
d_call: -; j_call: TRBJ1-1; v_call: TRBV6-6; clone_size: -; cdr3_nt: TGTGCCAGCAGTTACTCCACAGGCCTAGGAGCTTTCTTT; cdr3_aa: CASSYSTGLGAFF
d_call: -; j_call: TRBJ1-2; v_call: TRBV5-1; clone_size: once; cdr3_nt: TGCGCCAGCAGCGTGGGGAGGGACCCCACTGTCTATGGCTACACCTTC; cdr3_aa: CASSVGRDPTVYGYTF
d_call: -; j_call: TRBJ2-1; v_call: TRBV13; clone_size: once; cdr3_nt: TGTGCCAGCAGCGATACTCTACGGGGGGCGAGGGGGAACAATGAGCAGTTCTTC; cdr3_aa: CASSDTLRGARGNNEQFF
d_call: -; j_call: TRBJ1-2; v_call: TRBV2; clone_size: -; cdr3_nt: TGTGCCAGCAGGCCAGAAATCAGCTATGGCTACACCTTC; cdr3_aa: CASRPEISYGYTF
d_call: TRBD2; j_call: TRBJ2-1; v_call: TRBV5-1; clone_size: -; cdr3_nt: TGCGCCAGCAGCTTGGTAGCGGGGGGCTCCAATGAGCAGTTCTTC; cdr3_aa: CASSLVAGGSNEQFF
d_call: TRBD1; j_call: TRBJ2-4; v_call: TRBV4-1; clone_size: few; cdr3_nt: TGCGCCAGCAGCCAAGGCACGACAGGGGGCTCGGGGGCCAAAAACATTCAGTACTTC; cdr3_aa: CASSQGTTGGSGAKNIQYF
d_call: -; j_call: TRBJ1-1; v_call: TRBV5-8; clone_size: once; cdr3_nt: TGTGCCAGCAGCGTGGGACTCCCGGGGGCTTTCTTT; cdr3_aa: CASSVGLPGAFF
d_call: TRBD2; j_call: TRBJ2-1; v_call: TRBV19; clone_size: -; cdr3_nt: TGTGCCAGTAGTATGGGACTAGAGGGGAATGAGCAGTTCTTC; cdr3_aa: CASSMGLEGNEQFF
d_call: -; j_call: TRBJ2-7; v_call: TRBV7-9; clone_size: few; cdr3_nt: TGTGCCAGCAGCTTAGCATTGGACAGCTCCTACGAGCAGTACTTC; cdr3_aa: CASSLALDSSYEQYF